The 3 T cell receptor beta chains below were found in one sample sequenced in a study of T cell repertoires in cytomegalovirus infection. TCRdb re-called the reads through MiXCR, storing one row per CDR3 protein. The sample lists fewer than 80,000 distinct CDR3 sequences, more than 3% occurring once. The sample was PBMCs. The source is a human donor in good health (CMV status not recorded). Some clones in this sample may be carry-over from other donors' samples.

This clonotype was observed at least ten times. The CDR3 DNA is TGTGCCAGCAGCTGGGAAGAGTGGGGGACCCAGTACTTC. Translating gives CASSWEEWGTQYF. The J gene is TRBJ2-5, the V gene TRBV9; D is unclear. The CDR3 is 13 residues long. CDR1 is SGDLS, CDR2 YYNGEE, per germline. V lost 4 bases to trimming and J lost 7 bases, with 14 bases between them. Based on the CDR3 plus reference TRBV9 and TRBJ2-5, the full variable domain is DSGVTQTPKHLITATGQRVTLRCSPRSGDLSVYWYQQSLDQGLQFLIQYYNGEERAKGNILERFSAQQFPDLHSELNLSSLELGDSALYFCASSWEEWGTQYFGPGTRLLVL.

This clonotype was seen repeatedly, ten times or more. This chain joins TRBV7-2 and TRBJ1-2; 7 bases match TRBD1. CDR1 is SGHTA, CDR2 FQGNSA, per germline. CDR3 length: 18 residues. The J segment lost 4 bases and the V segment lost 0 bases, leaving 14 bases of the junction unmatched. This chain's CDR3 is CASSLATLNRGTSYGYTF. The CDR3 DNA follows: TGTGCCAGCAGCTTAGCAACCCTGAACAGGGGCACCTCCTATGGCTACACCTTC.

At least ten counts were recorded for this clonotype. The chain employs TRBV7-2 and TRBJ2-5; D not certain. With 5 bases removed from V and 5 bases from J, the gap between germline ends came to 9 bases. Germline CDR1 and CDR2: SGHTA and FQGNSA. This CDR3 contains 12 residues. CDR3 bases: TGTGCCAGCAGCATGCTGCTGGAGACCCAGTACTTC. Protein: CASSMLLETQYF.